This entry describes one TCR beta chain. This entry is derived from a study of technical replicates of blood from a handful of donors. V lost 4 bases and J lost 8; bases outside the gene matches: 12. The CDR3 runs to 15 residues. Germline-derived CDR1 and CDR2 are SGDLS and YYNGEE. Measured with immunoSEQ multiplex PCR; TCRdb has only the in-frame clones, and not every one. The sample holds fewer than 90,000 clones, approximately 94% seen once. The sample consisted of T cells isolated from PBMCs. The genes are TRBV9 and TRBJ2-1, with 7 bases aligning to TRBD1. This TCR was recovered from a human donor in good health. Here the CDR3 reads CASSPRDSRIDEQFF. The CDR3 DNA reads TGTGCCAGCAGCCCCCGGGACAGCCGTATCGATGAGCAGTTCTTC.